This T cell receptor (beta chain) was obtained from a study of CD8 T cells in ankylosing spondylitis. General study findings and limits: Among TCR beta sequences, a motif of about 8 highly homologous variants appeared characteristic of ankylosing spondylitis blood.

This clonotype showed up just a few times. Antigen unknown. Between the trimmed V and J ends, which lost 2 bases and 0 bases, there was a span of 8 bases. The germline CDR1 and CDR2 sequences are SQVTM and ANQGSEA. CDR3 size: 14 residues. Via MiXCR, TCRdb re-called the 5' RACE reads, giving one row per CDR3 protein. Of 700,000 or so distinct CDR3 sequences in the sample, 15% to 20% were seen once. The specimen sequenced was blood, either unsorted or a sorted T cell fraction (not recorded which). This clonotype was obtained from a male donor with ankylosing spondylitis. The chain uses TRBV29-1 and TRBJ2-1, with D unresolved. In DNA form, the CDR3 reads TGCAGCGTTGAATATCAAAGCTCCTACAATGAGCAGTTCTTC. It is translated as CSVEYQSSYNEQFF.